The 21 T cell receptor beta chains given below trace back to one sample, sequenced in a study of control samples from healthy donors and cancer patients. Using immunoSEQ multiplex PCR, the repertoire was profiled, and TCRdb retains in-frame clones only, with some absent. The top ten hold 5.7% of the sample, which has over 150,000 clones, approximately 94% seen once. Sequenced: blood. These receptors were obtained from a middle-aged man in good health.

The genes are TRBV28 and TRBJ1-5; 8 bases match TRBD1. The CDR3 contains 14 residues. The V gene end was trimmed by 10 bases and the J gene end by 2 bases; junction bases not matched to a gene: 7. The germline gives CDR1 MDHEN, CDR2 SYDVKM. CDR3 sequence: CATRDRRRNQPQHF. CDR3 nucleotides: TGTGCCACCAGGGACAGGCGACGCAATCAGCCCCAGCATTTT.

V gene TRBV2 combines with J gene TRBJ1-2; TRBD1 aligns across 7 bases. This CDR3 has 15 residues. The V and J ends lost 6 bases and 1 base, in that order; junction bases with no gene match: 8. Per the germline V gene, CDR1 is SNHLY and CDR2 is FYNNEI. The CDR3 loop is CASRGGDSLNYGYTF. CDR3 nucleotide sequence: TGTGCCAGCAGAGGGGGCGACAGTCTTAACTATGGCTACACCTTC. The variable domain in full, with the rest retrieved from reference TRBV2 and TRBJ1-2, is EPEVTQTPSHQVTQMGQEVILRCVPISNHLYFYWYRQILGQKVEFLVSFYNNEISEKSEIFDDQFSVERPDGSNFTLKIRSTKLEDSAMYFCASRGGDSLNYGYTFGSGTRLTVV.

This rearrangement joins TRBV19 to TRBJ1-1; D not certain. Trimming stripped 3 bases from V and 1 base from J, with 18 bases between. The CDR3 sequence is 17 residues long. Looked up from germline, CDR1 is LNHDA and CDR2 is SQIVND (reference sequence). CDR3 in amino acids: CASSIQVRGRTNTEAFF. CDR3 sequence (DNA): TGTGCCAGTAGTATCCAGGTCCGAGGACGGACGAACACTGAAGCTTTCTTT.

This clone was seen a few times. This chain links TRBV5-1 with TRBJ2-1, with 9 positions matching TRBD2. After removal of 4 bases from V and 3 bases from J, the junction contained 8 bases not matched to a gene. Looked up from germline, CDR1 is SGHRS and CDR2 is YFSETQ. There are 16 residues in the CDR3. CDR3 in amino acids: CASSKTASGDYNEQFF. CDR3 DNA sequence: TGCGCCAGCAGCAAAACCGCTAGCGGGGACTACAATGAGCAGTTCTTC.

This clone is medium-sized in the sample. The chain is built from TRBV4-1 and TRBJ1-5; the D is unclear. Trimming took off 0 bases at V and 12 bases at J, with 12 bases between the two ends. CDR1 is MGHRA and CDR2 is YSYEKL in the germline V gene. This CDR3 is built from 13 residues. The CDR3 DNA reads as TGCGCCAGCAGCCAAGATAAGGGTCTTCTCCAGCATTTT. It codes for CASSQDKGLLQHF.

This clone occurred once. The CDR3 DNA reads as TGTGCCAGCTCACCCCGGACAGGGGACGGCTACACCTTC. It encodes CASSPRTGDGYTF. The J gene is TRBJ1-2, the V gene TRBV18; TRBD1 agrees at 9 bases. The CDR3 spans 13 residues. V shed 3 bases and J 8 bases; nucleotides not matched to a gene: 4. Germline V gene data show CDR1 as KGHSH and CDR2 as LQKENI.

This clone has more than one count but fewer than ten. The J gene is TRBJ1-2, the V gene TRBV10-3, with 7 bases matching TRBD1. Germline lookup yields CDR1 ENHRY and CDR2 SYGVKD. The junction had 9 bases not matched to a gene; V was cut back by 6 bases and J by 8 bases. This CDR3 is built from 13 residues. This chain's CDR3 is CAIRETGASGYTF. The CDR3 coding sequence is TGTGCCATCAGGGAAACAGGGGCCAGCGGCTACACCTTC.

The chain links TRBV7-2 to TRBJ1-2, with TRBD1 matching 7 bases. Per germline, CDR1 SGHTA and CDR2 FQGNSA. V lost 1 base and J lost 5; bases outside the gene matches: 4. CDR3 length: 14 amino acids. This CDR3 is CASSLGDSFYGYTF. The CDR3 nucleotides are TGTGCCAGCAGCTTAGGGGACAGCTTTTATGGCTACACCTTC.

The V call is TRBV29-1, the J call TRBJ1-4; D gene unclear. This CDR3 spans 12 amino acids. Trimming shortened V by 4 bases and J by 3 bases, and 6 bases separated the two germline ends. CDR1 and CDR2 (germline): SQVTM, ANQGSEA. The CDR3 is CSVVGPNEKLFF. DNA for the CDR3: TGCAGCGTTGTTGGACCTAATGAAAAACTGTTTTTT.

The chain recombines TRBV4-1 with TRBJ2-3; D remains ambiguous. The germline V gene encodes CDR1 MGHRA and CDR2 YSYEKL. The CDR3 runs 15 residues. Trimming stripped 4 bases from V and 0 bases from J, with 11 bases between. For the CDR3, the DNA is TGCGCCAGCAGCCCGATTGTTAGCAGCACAGATACGCAGTATTTT. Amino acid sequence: CASSPIVSSTDTQYF.

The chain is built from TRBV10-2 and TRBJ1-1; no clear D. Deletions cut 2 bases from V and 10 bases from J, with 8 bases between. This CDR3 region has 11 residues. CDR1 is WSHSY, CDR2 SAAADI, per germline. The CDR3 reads CASSENGPAFF. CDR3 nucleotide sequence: TGCGCCAGCAGTGAGAACGGGCCAGCTTTCTTT.

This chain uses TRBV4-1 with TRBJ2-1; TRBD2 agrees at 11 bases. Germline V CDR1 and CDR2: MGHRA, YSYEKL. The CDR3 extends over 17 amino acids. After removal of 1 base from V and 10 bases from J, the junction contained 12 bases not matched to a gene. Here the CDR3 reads CASSQGVRNSGGEEQFF. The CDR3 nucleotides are TGCGCCAGCAGCCAAGGTGTTCGAAATAGCGGGGGGGAAGAGCAGTTCTTC.

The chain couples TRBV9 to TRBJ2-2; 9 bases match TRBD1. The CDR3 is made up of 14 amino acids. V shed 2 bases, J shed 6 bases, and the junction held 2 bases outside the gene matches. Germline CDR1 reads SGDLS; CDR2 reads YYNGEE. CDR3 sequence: CASSVGQGSGELFF. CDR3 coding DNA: TGTGCCAGCAGCGTGGGACAGGGATCCGGGGAGCTGTTTTTT.

CDR3 loop: CASGPGDSIATEQYF. CDR3 nucleotides: TGTGCCAGCGGACCGGGGGACAGTATAGCTACGGAGCAGTACTTC. This sequence joins TRBV5-8 and TRBJ2-7, with a weak D call TRBD1 (7 bases). Trimming pared 7 bases from V and 7 bases from J, leaving 24 bases between. Germline CDR1 is SGHTS and CDR2 is YDEGEE. The CDR3 is made up of 15 amino acids.

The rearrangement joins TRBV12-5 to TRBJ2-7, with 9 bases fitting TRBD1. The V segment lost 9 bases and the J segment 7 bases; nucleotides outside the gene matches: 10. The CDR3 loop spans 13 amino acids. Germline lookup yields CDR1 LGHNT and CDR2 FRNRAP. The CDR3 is CASRDREKEEQYF. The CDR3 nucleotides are TGTGCTAGCCGGGACAGGGAAAAGGAGGAGCAGTACTTC.

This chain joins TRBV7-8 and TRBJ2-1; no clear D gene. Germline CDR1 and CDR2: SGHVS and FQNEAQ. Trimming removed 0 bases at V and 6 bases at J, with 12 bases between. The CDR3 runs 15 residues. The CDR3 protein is CASSLALGQRNEQFF. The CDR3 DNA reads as TGTGCCAGCAGCTTAGCGCTCGGTCAGCGCAATGAGCAGTTCTTC.

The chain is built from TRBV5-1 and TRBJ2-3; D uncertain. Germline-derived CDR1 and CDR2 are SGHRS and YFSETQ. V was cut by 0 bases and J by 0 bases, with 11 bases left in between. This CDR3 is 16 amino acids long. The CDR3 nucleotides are TGCGCCAGCAGCTTGGGCCAGGCTCTAAGCACAGATACGCAGTATTTT. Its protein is CASSLGQALSTDTQYF.

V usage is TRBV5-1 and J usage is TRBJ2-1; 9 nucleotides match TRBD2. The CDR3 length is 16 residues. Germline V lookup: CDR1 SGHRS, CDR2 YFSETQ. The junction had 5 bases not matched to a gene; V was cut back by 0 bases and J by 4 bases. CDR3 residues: CASSLGLAGQYNEQFF. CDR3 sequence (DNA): TGCGCCAGCAGCTTGGGTCTAGCGGGGCAGTACAATGAGCAGTTCTTC.

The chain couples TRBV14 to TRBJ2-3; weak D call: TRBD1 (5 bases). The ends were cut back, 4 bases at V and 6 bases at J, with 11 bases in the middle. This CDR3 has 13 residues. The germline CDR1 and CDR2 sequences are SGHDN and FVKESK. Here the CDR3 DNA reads TGTGCCAGCAGCCTTTCCAGGGCTGATACGCAGTATTTT. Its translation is CASSLSRADTQYF.

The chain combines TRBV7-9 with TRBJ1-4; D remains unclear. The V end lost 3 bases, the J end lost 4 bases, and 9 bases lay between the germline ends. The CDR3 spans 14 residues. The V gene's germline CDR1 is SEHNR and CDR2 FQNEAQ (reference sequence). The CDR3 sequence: CASSFRLDNEKLFF. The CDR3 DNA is TGTGCCAGCAGCTTTCGATTAGATAATGAAAAACTGTTTTTT.

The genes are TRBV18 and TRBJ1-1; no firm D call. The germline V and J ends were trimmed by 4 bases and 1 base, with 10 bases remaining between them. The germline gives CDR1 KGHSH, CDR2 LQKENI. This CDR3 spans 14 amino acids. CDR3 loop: CASSRIETNTEAFF. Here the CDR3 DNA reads TGTGCCAGCTCACGCATAGAGACGAACACTGAAGCTTTCTTT.